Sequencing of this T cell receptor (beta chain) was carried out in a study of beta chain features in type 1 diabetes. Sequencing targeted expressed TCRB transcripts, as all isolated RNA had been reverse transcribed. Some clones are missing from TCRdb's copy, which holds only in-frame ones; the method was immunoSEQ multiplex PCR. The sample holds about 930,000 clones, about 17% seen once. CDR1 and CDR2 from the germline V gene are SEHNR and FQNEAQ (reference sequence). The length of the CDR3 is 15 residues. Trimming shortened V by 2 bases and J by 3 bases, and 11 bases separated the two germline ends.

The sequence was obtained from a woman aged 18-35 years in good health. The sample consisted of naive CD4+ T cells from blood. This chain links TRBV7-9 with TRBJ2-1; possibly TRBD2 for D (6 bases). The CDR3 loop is CASSLRGKHYNEQFF. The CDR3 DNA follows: TGTGCCAGCAGCTTACGGGGGAAGCACTACAATGAGCAGTTCTTC.